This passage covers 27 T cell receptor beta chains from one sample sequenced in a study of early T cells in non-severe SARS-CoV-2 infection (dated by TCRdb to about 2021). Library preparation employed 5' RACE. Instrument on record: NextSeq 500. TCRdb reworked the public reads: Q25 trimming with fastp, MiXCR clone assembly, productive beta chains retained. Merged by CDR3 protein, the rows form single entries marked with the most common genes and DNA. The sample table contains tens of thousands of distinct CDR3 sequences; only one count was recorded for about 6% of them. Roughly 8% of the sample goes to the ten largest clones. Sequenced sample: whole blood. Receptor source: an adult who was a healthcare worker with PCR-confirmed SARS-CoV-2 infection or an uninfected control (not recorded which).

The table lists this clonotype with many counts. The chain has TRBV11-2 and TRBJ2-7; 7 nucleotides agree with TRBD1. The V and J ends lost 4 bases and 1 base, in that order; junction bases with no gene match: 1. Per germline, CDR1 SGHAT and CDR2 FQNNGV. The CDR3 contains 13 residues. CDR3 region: CASSSGGSYEQYF. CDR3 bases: TGTGCCAGCAGCTCAGGGGGATCCTACGAGCAGTACTTC.

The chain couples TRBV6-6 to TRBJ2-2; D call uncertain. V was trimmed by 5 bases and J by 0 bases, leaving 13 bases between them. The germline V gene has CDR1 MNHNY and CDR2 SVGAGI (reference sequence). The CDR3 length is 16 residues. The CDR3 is CASSPRSPTNTGELFF. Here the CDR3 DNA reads TGTGCCAGCAGTCCTCGTTCCCCCACGAACACCGGGGAGCTGTTTTTT.

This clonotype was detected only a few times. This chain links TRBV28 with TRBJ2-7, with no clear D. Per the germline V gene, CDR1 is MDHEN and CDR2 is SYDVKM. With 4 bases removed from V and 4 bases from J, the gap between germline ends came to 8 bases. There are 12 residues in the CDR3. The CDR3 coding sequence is TGTGCCAGCAGTTGGCTAGAGTACGAGCAGTACTTC. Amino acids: CASSWLEYEQYF.

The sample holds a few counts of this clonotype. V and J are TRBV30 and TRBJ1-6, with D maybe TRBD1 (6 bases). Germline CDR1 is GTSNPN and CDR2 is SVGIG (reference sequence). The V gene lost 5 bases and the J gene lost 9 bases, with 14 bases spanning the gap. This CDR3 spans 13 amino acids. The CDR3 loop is CAWAQGTSSPLHF. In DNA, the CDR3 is TGTGCCTGGGCTCAGGGGACGAGTTCACCCCTCCACTTT. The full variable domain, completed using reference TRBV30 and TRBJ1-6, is SQTIHQWPATLVQPVGSPLSLECTVEGTSNPNLYWYRQAAGRGLQLLFYSVGIGQISSEVPQNLSASRPQDRQFILSSKKLLLSDSGFYLCAWAQGTSSPLHFGNGTRLTVT.

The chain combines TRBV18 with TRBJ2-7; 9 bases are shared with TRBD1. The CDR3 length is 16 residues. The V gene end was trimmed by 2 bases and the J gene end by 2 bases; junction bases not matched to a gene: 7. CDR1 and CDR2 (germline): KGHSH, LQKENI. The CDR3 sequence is CASSPGQGPGPYEQYF. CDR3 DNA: TGTGCCAGCTCACCAGGACAGGGGCCGGGCCCCTACGAGCAGTACTTC.

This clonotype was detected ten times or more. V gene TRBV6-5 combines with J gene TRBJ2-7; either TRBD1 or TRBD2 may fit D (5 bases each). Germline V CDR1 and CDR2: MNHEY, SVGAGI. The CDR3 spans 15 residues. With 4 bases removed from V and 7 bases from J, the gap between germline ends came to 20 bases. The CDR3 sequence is CASSSRDAGPLEQYF. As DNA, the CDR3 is TGTGCCAGCAGTTCCCGGGACGCTGGGCCTCTGGAGCAGTACTTC.

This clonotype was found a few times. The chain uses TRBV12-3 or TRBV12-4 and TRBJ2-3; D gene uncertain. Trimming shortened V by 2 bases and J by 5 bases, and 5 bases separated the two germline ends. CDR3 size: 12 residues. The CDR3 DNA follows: TGTGCCAGCAGTTTATGGGGAGATACGCAGTATTTT. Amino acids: CASSLWGDTQYF.

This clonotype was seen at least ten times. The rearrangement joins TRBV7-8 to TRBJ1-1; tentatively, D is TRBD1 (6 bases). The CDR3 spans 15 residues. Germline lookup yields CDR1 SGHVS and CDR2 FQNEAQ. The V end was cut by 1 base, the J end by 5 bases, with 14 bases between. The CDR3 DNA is TGTGCCAGCAGCTTAGTGGGGCAGGGGATTACTGAAGCTTTCTTT. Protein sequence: CASSLVGQGITEAFF.

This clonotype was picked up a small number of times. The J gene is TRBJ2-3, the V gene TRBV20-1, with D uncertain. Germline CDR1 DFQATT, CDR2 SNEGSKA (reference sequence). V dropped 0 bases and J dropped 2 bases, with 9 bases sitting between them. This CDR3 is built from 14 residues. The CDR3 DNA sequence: TGCAGTGCTAGAGATCTTCACCACACAGATACGCAGTATTTT. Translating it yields CSARDLHHTDTQYF.

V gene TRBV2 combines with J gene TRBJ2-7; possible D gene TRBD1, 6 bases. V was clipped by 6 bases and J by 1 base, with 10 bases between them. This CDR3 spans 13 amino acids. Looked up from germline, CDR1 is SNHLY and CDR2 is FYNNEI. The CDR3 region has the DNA TGTGCCAGCAGGTGGACAGTTTCCTACGAGCAGTACTTC. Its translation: CASRWTVSYEQYF.

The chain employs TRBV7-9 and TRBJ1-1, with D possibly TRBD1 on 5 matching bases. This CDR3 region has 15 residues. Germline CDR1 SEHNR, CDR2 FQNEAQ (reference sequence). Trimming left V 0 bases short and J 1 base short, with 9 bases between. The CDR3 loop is CASSLAGQGNTEAFF. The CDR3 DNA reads TGTGCCAGCAGCTTAGCAGGCCAGGGGAACACTGAAGCTTTCTTT.

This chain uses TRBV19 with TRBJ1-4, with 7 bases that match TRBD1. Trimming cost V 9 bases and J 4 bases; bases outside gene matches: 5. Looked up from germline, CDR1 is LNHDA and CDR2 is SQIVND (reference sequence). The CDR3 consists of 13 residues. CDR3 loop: CASRDSDNEKLFF. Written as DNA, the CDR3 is TGTGCCAGCCGGGACAGCGATAATGAAAAACTGTTTTTT.

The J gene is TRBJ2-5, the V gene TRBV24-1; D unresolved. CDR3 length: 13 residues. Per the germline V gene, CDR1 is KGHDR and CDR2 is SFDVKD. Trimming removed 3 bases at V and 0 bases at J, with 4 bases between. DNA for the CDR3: TGTGCCACCAGTGATGAGAACCAAGAGACCCAGTACTTC. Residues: CATSDENQETQYF.

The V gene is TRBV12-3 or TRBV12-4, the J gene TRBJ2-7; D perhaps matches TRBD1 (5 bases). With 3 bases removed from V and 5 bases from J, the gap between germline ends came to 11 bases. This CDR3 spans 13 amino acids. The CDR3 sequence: CASSLVTGDEQYF. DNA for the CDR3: TGTGCCAGCAGTTTGGTTACAGGAGACGAGCAGTACTTC.

The CDR3 DNA follows: TGCGCCAGCAGTGCCGTGGGCCCGGACGAGCAGTACTTC. Amino acid sequence: CASSAVGPDEQYF. The chain uses TRBV10-2 and TRBJ2-7; D is ambiguous. Trimming cost V 4 bases and J 5 bases, with 12 bases left between them. Per germline, CDR1 WSHSY and CDR2 SAAADI. This CDR3 spans 13 amino acids.

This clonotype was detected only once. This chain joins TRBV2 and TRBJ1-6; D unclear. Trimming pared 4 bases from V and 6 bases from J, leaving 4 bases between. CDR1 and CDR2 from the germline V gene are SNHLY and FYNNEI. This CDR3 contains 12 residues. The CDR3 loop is CASSASNSPLHF. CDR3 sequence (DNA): TGTGCCAGCAGTGCCAGTAATTCACCCCTCCACTTT.

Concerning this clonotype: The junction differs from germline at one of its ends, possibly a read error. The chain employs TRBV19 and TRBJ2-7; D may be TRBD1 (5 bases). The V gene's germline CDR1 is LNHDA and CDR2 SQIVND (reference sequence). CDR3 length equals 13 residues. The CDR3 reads CASSIRQGNEQCF. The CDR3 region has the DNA TGTGCCAGTAGTATACGGCAGGGCAACGAGCAGTGCTTC.

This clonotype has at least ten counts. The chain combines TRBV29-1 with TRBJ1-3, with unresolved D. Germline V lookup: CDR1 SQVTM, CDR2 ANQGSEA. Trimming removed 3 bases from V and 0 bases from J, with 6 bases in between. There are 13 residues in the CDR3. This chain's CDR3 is CSVDRLSGNTIYF. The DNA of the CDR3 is TGCAGCGTTGACAGGCTCTCTGGAAACACCATATATTTT.

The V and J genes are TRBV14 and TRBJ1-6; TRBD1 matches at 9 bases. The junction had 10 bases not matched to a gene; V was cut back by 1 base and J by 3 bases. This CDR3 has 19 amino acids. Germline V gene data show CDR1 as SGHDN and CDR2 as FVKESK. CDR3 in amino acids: CASSQGTGDLIGYNSPLHF. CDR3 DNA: TGTGCCAGCAGCCAAGGGACAGGGGACCTGATCGGCTATAATTCACCCCTCCACTTT.

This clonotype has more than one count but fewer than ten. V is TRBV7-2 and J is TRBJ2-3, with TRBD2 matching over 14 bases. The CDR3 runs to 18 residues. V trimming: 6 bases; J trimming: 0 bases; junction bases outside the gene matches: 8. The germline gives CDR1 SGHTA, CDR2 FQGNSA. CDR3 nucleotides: TGTGCCAGCAGGCCGAGACTAGCGGGAGGGGCTAGCACAGATACGCAGTATTTT. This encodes CASRPRLAGGASTDTQYF. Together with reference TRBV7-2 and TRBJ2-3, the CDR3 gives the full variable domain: GAGVSQSPSNKVTEKGKDVELRCDPISGHTALYWYRQSLGQGLEFLIYFQGNSAPDKSGLPSDRFSAERTGGSVSTLTIQRTQQEDSAVYLCASRPRLAGGASTDTQYFGPGTRLTVL.

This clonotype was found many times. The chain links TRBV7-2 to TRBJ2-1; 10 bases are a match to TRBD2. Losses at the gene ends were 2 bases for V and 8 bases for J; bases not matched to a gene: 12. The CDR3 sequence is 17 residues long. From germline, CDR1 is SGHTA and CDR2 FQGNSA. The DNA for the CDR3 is TGTGCCAGCAGCTTAAAACTAGCGGGGCCCCTACACCATGAGCAGTTCTTC. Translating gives CASSLKLAGPLHHEQFF.

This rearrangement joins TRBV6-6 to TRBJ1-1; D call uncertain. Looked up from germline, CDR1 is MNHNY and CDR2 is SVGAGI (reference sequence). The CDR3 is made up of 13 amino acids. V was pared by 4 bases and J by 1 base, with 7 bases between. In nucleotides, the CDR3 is TGTGCCAGCAGTTCTCCAGAGAACACTGAAGCTTTCTTT. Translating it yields CASSSPENTEAFF.

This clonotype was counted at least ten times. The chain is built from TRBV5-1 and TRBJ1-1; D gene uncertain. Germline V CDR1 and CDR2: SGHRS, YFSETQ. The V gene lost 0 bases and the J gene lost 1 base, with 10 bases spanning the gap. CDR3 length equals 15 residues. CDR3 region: CASSLVSGPNTEAFF. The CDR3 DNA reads TGCGCCAGCAGCTTGGTGTCCGGACCGAACACTGAAGCTTTCTTT.

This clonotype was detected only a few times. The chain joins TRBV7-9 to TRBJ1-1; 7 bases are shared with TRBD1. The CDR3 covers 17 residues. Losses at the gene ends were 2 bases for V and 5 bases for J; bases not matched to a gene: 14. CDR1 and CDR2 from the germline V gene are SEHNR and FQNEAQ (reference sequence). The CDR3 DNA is TGTGCCAGCAGCTTAATCCCGGCAGGGGGGTCGGGTACTGAAGCTTTCTTT. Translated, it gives CASSLIPAGGSGTEAFF.

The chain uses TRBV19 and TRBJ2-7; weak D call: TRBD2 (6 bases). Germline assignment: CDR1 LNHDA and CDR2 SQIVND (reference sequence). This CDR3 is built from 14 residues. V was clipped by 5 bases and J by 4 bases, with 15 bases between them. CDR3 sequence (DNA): TGTGCCAGTAGTCCAGGGTTGGAGGGGTACGAGCAGTACTTC. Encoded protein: CASSPGLEGYEQYF. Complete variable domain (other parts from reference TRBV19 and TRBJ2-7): DGGITQSPKYLFRKEGQNVTLSCEQNLNHDAMYWYRQDPGQGLRLIYYSQIVNDFQKGDIAEGYSVSREKKESFPLTVTSAQKNPTAFYLCASSPGLEGYEQYFGPGTRLTVT.

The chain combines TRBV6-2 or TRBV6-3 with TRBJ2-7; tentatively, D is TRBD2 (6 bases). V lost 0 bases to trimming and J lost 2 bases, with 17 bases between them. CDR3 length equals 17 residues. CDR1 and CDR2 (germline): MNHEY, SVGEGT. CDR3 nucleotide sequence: TGTGCCAGCAGTTACTCGATCGTCACGAGGGAGGCCTACGAGCAGTACTTC. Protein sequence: CASSYSIVTREAYEQYF.

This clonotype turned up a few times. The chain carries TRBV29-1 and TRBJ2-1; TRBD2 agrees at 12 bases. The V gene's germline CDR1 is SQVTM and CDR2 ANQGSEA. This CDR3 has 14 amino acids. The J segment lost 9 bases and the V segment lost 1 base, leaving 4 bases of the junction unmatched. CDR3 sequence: CSVEVTSGGVEQFF. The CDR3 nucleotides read TGCAGCGTTGAAGTGACTAGCGGGGGTGTTGAGCAGTTCTTC.